The entry below describes one T cell receptor beta chain. Its antigen is currently not known. No base quality values were provided; no much bigger clone lies one nucleotide off. The sample is drawn from a study of CD8+ T cells in alopecia areata (dated by TCRdb to about 2018). Turning to the overall study: Treated patients were enrolled in an open-label pilot trial of oral tofacitinib at 5 to 10 mg twice daily for moderate-to-severe alopecia areata. Tofacitinib was given for 6 to 18 months, followed by 6 months of follow-up off drug to assess delayed response and recurrence. The SALT score, which quantifies the percentage of affected scalp surface area, was used to measure disease severity in treated patients. In both human patients and the C3H/HeJ mouse model, the study applied high-throughput TCRbeta sequencing to look at T cell clonal expansion in alopecia areata. Human TCRbeta sequencing covered scalp tissue and sorted CD4+ and CD8+ peripheral blood T cells from patchy and totalis/universalis alopecia areata patients and healthy controls. Patients on tofacitinib were biopsied at baseline and after 4 and 24 weeks of treatment, and several of the patients also had a later scalp biopsy. Scalp clonality was compared among normal scalp (n=4), patchy alopecia areata scalp (n=8), and alopecia totalis/universalis scalp (n=8). RNA came from the PAXgene miRNA kit for fixed scalp, the miRNeasy kit for PBMCs, and the RNeasy kit for mouse skin. Amplification of TCRbeta CDR3 regions was done by immunoSEQ multiplex PCR using 35 Vbeta forward primers and 13 Jbeta reverse primers. Points the paper makes about the study in general: With tofacitinib, both scalp clonality and the number of expanded CD8+ clones among the top 100 scalp clones went down significantly. Because the treated cohort was small and had just a single nonresponder, larger studies are needed to establish links between baseline CD8+ expansion and response. Many expanded lesional clones persisted in scalp and blood during tofacitinib treatment, which may partly explain relapse after stopping treatment. Higher clonality and more expanded CD8+ clones were observed in lesional scalp than in normal scalp, particularly in alopecia totalis/universalis, a finding suggestive of antigenic drive. Resident alphabeta T cells in normal human skin are also sequenced, complicating scalp TCR repertoire analysis, unlike mouse skin dominated by gammadelta T cells. TCR sequences shared between patients were less clear than in mice, possibly partly because of HLA diversity in the patient population.

The CDR3 runs 14 amino acids, cysteine and phenylalanine included. Only the CDR3 DNA stays, 42 bases, in frame from base 1. Based on the germline V gene (reference sequence), the CDR1 and CDR2 sequences are LNHNV and YYDKDF. V loses 1 base of germline sequence and J loses 0 bases, and the interval between the two ends is 4 bases. The time point label on this specimen signifies: about 25 weeks on oral tofacitinib. The intended sense of this specimen's treatment or condition label: oral pan-JAK inhibitor, 5-10 mg twice daily. Lesional scalp punch biopsies and peripheral blood were collected from alopecia areata patients. PBMCs were separated by density centrifugation and stained for CD3, CD4 and CD8, after which CD4+ and CD8+ T cells were sorted on a FACSAria. Libraries were built with the immunoSEQ multiplex PCR assay. For TCR sequencing, RNA was extracted from every sample and reverse transcribed into cDNA to serve as template. First-strand cDNA was synthesized using SuperScript III with a 2:1 mix of oligo-dT and random hexamers. A synthetic immune receptor repertoire was used to assess amplification bias, and residual bias was removed computationally. The paper's processing steps were these. Raw reads were preprocessed to remove errors, and CDR3 was defined by IMGT conventions from the conserved cysteine to phenylalanine. Clonality was computed as 1 minus the Shannon entropy, with the entropy normalized by log2 of the number of productive unique TCRs. Whether scalp clones were CD4 or CD8 was inferred by matching scalp TCRbeta sequences against CD4 and CD8 repertoires sorted from blood. TCRdb mirrors the immuneACCESS table, restricted to in-frame sequences. Some clones are absent from its copies; in checked studies, under half trace to an unresolved V gene, and the reason for the others is unknown. That table gives V, J and clone size, and the DNA gave D and trimming. The sample table records about 180,000 clones; about 53% of these occur just once. Clones ranked in the top ten supply 10% to 13% of the sample.

Sequencing used CD8+ T cells sorted from blood, obtained at week 24, from a patient treated with tofacitinib. The sequence is built from TRBV15 and TRBJ1-5; the D gene cannot be resolved reliably. The TCR comes from a human donor with alopecia areata. Read as DNA, the sequence is TGTGCCACCAGCAGAGTCCTTAGCAATCAGCCCCAGCATTTT. Protein translation: CATSRVLSNQPQHF.